This T cell receptor (beta chain) was observed in a study of vaccination and CD4 T cells after COVID-19. Across the whole study: Post-vaccine sampling followed dose two by a median roughly 70 days (range 14 to 241). Stimulation of cells relied on overlapping spike peptides derived from SARS-CoV-2, HCoV-NL63, HCoV-OC43 and HCoV-229E.

Worth noting for this clonotype: Its antigen is as yet unknown.

V lost 6 bases and J 6 bases, leaving 14 bases between the germline ends. Germline CDR1 SNHLY, CDR2 FYNNEI. This CDR3 is 14 amino acids long. Sequencing of DNA taken from cultured CD4+ T cells relied on the Oncomine TCR Beta short-read assay. TCRdb processed the PCR reads anew with MiXCR; each CDR3 protein has one entry. The sample holds approximately 16,000 distinct CDR3 sequences, about 56% seen once. The treatment denotes: approximately 11-day PBMC culture with coronavirus spike peptide pools or control peptides (ViraFEST assay). Expansion of antigen-specific T cells with peptide pools by ViraFEST preceded sequencing of TCRs. After about eleven days of culture, CD4+ T cells were negatively selected.

This sequence was found in a human donor who had recovered from COVID-19. J is TRBJ2-2 and V is TRBV2; no definite D call. Sequencing used CD4+ T cells from blood, cultured in vitro. The CDR3 sequence: CASSPTTTAGELFF. In nucleotides, the CDR3 is TGTGCCAGCAGCCCCACTACAACGGCCGGGGAGCTGTTTTTT.